This T cell receptor beta chain derives from a study of CD8+ T cells in alopecia areata. Study-level points and caveats: Higher clonality and more expanded CD8+ clones appeared in lesional than normal scalp.

Of note for this clone: Its antigen is not known.

Using a FACSAria, the CD4+ and CD8+ T cells were sorted from the PBMCs. The CDR3 length is 15 residues. In germline, CDR1 is SGHTA, CDR2 FQGTGA. V lost 5 bases, J lost 3 bases, and 14 bases lay in between. It was cDNA, reverse transcribed from extracted RNA, that served as the sequencing template. Sequencing used immunoSEQ multiplex PCR; TCRdb keeps in-frame clones, though not all of them. The repertoire includes approximately 29,000 clones, over 65% of them detected once, and 15% to 20% sits in the top ten. Specimen: NKG2D-low CD8+ T cells sorted from blood. This TCR derives from a human donor with alopecia areata. The chain couples TRBV7-3 to TRBJ2-1; D remains ambiguous. The CDR3 spells CASSQALGVYNEQFF. The CDR3 nucleotides are TGTGCCAGCAGCCAAGCTCTAGGTGTCTACAATGAGCAGTTCTTC.